Shown below are 14 T cell receptor beta chains from a single sample sequenced in a study of blood T cell repertoires in COVID-19. Libraries were prepared by immunoSEQ multiplex PCR; TCRdb keeps only in-frame clonotypes and omits some of them. The table shows more than 100,000 clones, with around 87% occurring only once. The sequenced material came from peripheral blood. The receptor set was obtained from a man between 65 and 85 years old with active COVID-19.

About this clone: One end of the junction is discordant with germline, which a read error may explain. This rearrangement joins TRBV6-6 to TRBJ2-7; 12 nucleotides line up with TRBD1. Germline V lookup: CDR1 MNHNY, CDR2 SVGAGI (reference sequence). The CDR3 has 14 amino acids. The CDR3 DNA sequence: TGTGCCAGCAGTTACGGGACAGGGGGCCTTTTACCCCACTTC. It is translated as CASSYGTGGLLPHF.

V gene TRBV6-2 or TRBV6-3 combines with J gene TRBJ2-1; 7 bases map to TRBD2. This CDR3 has 16 residues. CDR1 is MNHEY, CDR2 SVGEGT, per germline. The ends lost 0 bases at V and 4 bases at J; junction bases unmatched: 6. The CDR3 coding sequence is TGTGCCAGCAGTTACTCGGGGGGGGTTAGATACAATGAGCAGTTCTTC. Protein sequence: CASSYSGGVRYNEQFF.

The rearrangement links TRBV14 to TRBJ2-1, with a tentative D call TRBD2 (6 bases). Trimming cost V 3 bases and J 0 bases, with 15 bases left between them. This CDR3 is 17 amino acids long. Germline V gene data show CDR1 as SGHDN and CDR2 as FVKESK. The CDR3 here is CASSQLGGASSYNEQFF. CDR3 bases: TGTGCCAGCAGCCAGCTCGGGGGAGCGAGCTCCTACAATGAGCAGTTCTTC.

The gene calls are TRBV5-8 and TRBJ2-1; 12 bases map to TRBD2. Trimming removed 3 bases from V and 0 bases from J; junction bases left unmatched: 7. Germline CDR1 reads SGHTS; CDR2 reads YDEGEE. This CDR3 spans 18 amino acids. The CDR3 loop is CASSSRLAGVYSYNEQFF. CDR3 nucleotides: TGTGCCAGCAGCTCTCGACTAGCGGGAGTGTACTCCTACAATGAGCAGTTCTTC.

The chain links TRBV6-5 to TRBJ1-2; 9 bases map to TRBD1. The CDR3 covers 14 residues. CDR1 and CDR2 (germline): MNHEY, SVGAGI. The ends lost 5 bases at V and 8 bases at J; junction bases unmatched: 9. CDR3 sequence reads: CASSPPGQGYGYTF. The CDR3, as DNA: TGTGCCAGCAGTCCCCCTGGACAGGGGTACGGCTACACCTTC.

V and J are TRBV19 and TRBJ1-1; D remains ambiguous. V gave up 3 bases and J gave up 4 bases, with 9 bases separating them. CDR1 and CDR2 from the germline V gene are LNHDA and SQIVND (reference sequence). The CDR3 runs to 13 residues. CDR3 amino acids: CASSIGRSTEAFF. For the CDR3, the DNA is TGTGCCAGTAGTATCGGGAGAAGCACTGAAGCTTTCTTT.

This sequence joins TRBV11-2 and TRBJ1-4; D remains ambiguous. The CDR3 covers 15 residues. CDR1 SGHAT and CDR2 FQNNGV come from the germline V gene. V gave up 1 base and J gave up 7 bases, with 13 bases separating them. The CDR3 region is CASSLGSVYGEKLFF. The CDR3 region has the DNA TGTGCCAGCAGCTTAGGGAGTGTTTACGGTGAAAAACTGTTTTTT.

The chain recombines TRBV29-1 with TRBJ1-1; tentatively, D is TRBD1 (5 bases). V dropped 2 bases and J dropped 6 bases, with 10 bases sitting between them. CDR1 and CDR2 (germline): SQVTM, ANQGSEA. This CDR3 is built from 12 residues. The CDR3 nucleotides are TGCAGCGTTGAACGGTCAGGGTCTGAAGCTTTCTTT. Amino acid sequence: CSVERSGSEAFF.

The chain has TRBV19 and TRBJ2-7; 7 bases are shared with TRBD1. The CDR3 consists of 16 residues. Germline V gives CDR1 LNHDA, CDR2 SQIVND (reference sequence). The J segment lost 0 bases and the V segment lost 3 bases, leaving 8 bases of the junction unmatched. The CDR3 region has the DNA TGTGCCAGTAGTATGGTGGCCCCAGGGGGCTCCTACGAGCAGTACTTC. Protein sequence: CASSMVAPGGSYEQYF.

The V and J genes are TRBV2 and TRBJ1-4; 7 bases map to TRBD1. The J segment lost 3 bases and the V segment lost 10 bases, leaving 8 bases of the junction unmatched. Germline V CDR1 and CDR2: SNHLY, FYNNEI. The CDR3 extends over 14 amino acids. The CDR3 nucleotides read TGTGCCACCCATCCCGGGACAGCTAATGAAAAACTGTTTTTT. Translation gives CATHPGTANEKLFF.

This clone was recorded once. This chain uses TRBV7-9 with TRBJ2-3, with 10 positions matching TRBD2. Germline values: CDR1 SEHNR, CDR2 FQNEAQ (reference sequence). The CDR3 spans 17 residues. The V and J ends lost 5 bases and 4 bases, in that order; junction bases with no gene match: 12. CDR3 nucleotide sequence: TGTGCCAGCAGCCCCAATCTAGCGGGAGATGTATCAGATACGCAGTATTTT. Protein sequence: CASSPNLAGDVSDTQYF.

The V gene is TRBV30, the J gene TRBJ1-2, with 7 bases aligning to TRBD1. This CDR3 is built from 14 residues. Germline assignment: CDR1 GTSNPN and CDR2 SVGIG (reference sequence). V lost 0 bases and J lost 4; bases outside the gene matches: 5. CDR3 in amino acids: CAWSVVQGSYGYTF. CDR3 in DNA: TGTGCCTGGAGTGTAGTACAGGGGAGCTATGGCTACACCTTC.

V is TRBV19 and J is TRBJ2-4, with a tentative D call TRBD2 (7 bases). Trimming pared 6 bases from V and 4 bases from J, leaving 19 bases between. This CDR3 region has 16 residues. Looked up from germline, CDR1 is LNHDA and CDR2 is SQIVND (reference sequence). CDR3 sequence: CASSGGRGATKNIQYF. The CDR3, as DNA: TGTGCCAGTAGCGGGGGACGGGGGGCGACTAAAAACATTCAGTACTTC.

The chain combines TRBV7-2 with TRBJ1-5; no definite D call. This CDR3 region has 13 residues. Germline V gene lookup returns CDR1 SGHTA and CDR2 FQGNSA. V shed 7 bases and J shed 0 bases, with 7 bases lying between them. As DNA, the CDR3 is TGTGCCAGCACCGGGGATAGCAATCAGCCCCAGCATTTT. Protein sequence: CASTGDSNQPQHF.